This TCR beta chain appears in the sequencing data of a study of blood T cell repertoires in COVID-19. Study in general: The cDNA or gDNA used as material had been derived from T cells, B-cell-depleted T cells, or PBMCs.

From germline, CDR1 is LNHNV and CDR2 YYDKDF (reference sequence). V shed 0 bases and J shed 6 bases, with 6 bases lying between them. The CDR3 is 13 residues long. Original processing methods: Researchers report that nucleated cell counts were estimated from reference gene primer amplification. TCRdb's copy holds only in-frame clones and misses some; the assay was immunoSEQ multiplex PCR. V and J calls and clone size come straight from that table; D and trimming were deduced from the DNA. The sample has 350,000 to 450,000 clones, 75% to 90% seen once; the top ten hold 0.9% to 1.2%. The genes are TRBV15 and TRBJ2-1; D gene uncertain. The sequence came from a man aged 25 to 45 who had recovered from COVID-19. The source material was PBMCs or T cells enriched from blood (not recorded which). CDR3: CATSREGLNEQFF. The CDR3 nucleotides read TGTGCCACCAGCAGAGAGGGCCTCAATGAGCAGTTCTTC.